This TCR beta chain came from a study of T-cell reconstitution after alpha-beta-depleted transplantation in children. Germline CDR1 and CDR2: SGHRS and YFSETQ. The CDR3 is 15 residues long. Trimming cost V 2 bases and J 7 bases; bases outside gene matches: 8. General study findings and limits: Alpha-beta T cells present about two months after transplant were reported to originate from several hundred expanded graft clones. From newly produced T cells came most of the T-cell counts and diversity one year after transplant. Some patients' high day-60 TCRbeta diversity was traced to surviving recipient T cells and thymic progenitors.

This clonotype was seen many times. Its target is unknown. Preparation of the TCRbeta library used unique molecular identifiers. A single record per CDR3 protein comes from TCRdb applying MiXCR to the PCR reads. The sample comprises under 150,000 distinct CDR3 sequences, about a tenth of which are singletons, and under 30% rests with the top ten. This sequence originates from a girl under two years old who had a stem cell transplant for combined immunodeficiency, so the T cells may come from the graft donor. This chain uses TRBV5-1 with TRBJ2-2; TRBD1 aligns across 7 bases. Sequenced here: PBMCs, mostly from graft donor cells, sampled 180 days after TCRalphabeta/CD19-depleted stem cell transplant. The CDR3 loop reads CASSFLRGPSGELFF. The CDR3 DNA sequence: TGCGCCAGCAGCTTCCTTAGGGGGCCCAGCGGGGAGCTGTTTTTT.